Detailed here is one T cell receptor (beta chain). Antigen unknown. The data were obtained in a study of blood T cells in healthy people across ages. Study results and caveats: No one knew whether donors had CMV, which possibly confounded expanded clonotype changes.

Using a J-beta primer mix together with a sample-barcoded 5' primer, a second PCR was run for about 6 to 12 cycles. MiXCR, run by TCRdb on the 5' RACE reads, gives a single entry per CDR3 protein. This table has almost 1 million distinct CDR3 sequences, roughly 51% appearing once. Germline V gene lookup returns CDR1 SGHTA and CDR2 FQGNSA. The ends were cut back, 2 bases at V and 6 bases at J, with 15 bases in the middle. The CDR3 is 15 amino acids. This TCR came from a woman aged 55-75 years in good health. Sequencing used blood. V gene TRBV7-2 combines with J gene TRBJ2-3, with D perhaps assigned TRBD1 or TRBD2 (6 bases each). DNA for the CDR3: TGTGCCAGCAGCTTATTTTTGACTAGGGGGGATACGCAGTATTTT. Translated, it gives CASSLFLTRGDTQYF.